Listed below are T cell receptor beta chains from one sample, sequenced in a study of response to subunit inactivated influenza vaccine. TCRdb itself ran the RT-PCR reads through MiXCR, one entry per CDR3 protein. In the table there are hundreds of thousands of distinct CDR3 sequences, 11% to 15% of which are singletons. The sequencing here drew on PBMCs from blood, taken 14 to 15 days before vaccination. Every receptor here comes from a man aged 45 to 65 who received an inactivated influenza vaccine. The CDR3 runs from the conserved cysteine through the conserved F or W. A D gene is named only where the DNA matches it firmly. Not every row has a clone size; where given, it reads once, few, many or a size class.

DNA: TGCGCCAGCAGCTTGGGAGCGGGAGTCTCCTACAATGAGCAGTTCTTC
CDR3: CASSLGAGVSYNEQFF
D: TRBD2
V: TRBV5-1
J: TRBJ2-1
size: -

DNA: TGTGCCAGCAGTGCGCGTTCCTCTTGGCTGTATTCGAACACCGGGGAGCTGTTTTTT
CDR3: CASSARSSWLYSNTGELFF
D: -
V: TRBV12-3/TRBV12-4
J: TRBJ2-2
size: -

DNA: TGTGCCAGCAGCCCCATGTCGGTGACTACACAAACGCAGTATTTT
CDR3: CASSPMSVTTQTQYF
D: -
V: TRBV7-2
J: TRBJ2-3
size: -

DNA: TGTGCCAGCAGTCCTGACCAGGGACACTACGAGACCCAGTACTTC
CDR3: CASSPDQGHYETQYF
D: -
V: TRBV7-9
J: TRBJ2-5
size: -

DNA: TGCAGTGCTTTCCTAATTCGGGACAGGGGTCTTGATGAGCAGTTCTTC
CDR3: CSAFLIRDRGLDEQFF
D: TRBD1
V: TRBV20-1
J: TRBJ2-1
size: few

DNA: TGTGCCACCGTCCGTAAGGGAGAGGTAGAGACCCAGTACTTC
CDR3: CATVRKGEVETQYF
D: -
V: TRBV5-6
J: TRBJ2-5
size: -

DNA: TGCGCCAGCAGCTTGGAGGATGGCACTGAAGCTTTCTTT
CDR3: CASSLEDGTEAFF
D: -
V: TRBV5-1
J: TRBJ1-1
size: -

DNA: TGTGCCAGCAGCCATGGCGTAACCTACGAGCAGTACTTC
CDR3: CASSHGVTYEQYF
D: -
V: TRBV3-1
J: TRBJ2-7
size: few

DNA: TGTGCCAGCAGCTTAAGAGGGACTAGCGGGGGGATAAACATTCAGTACTTC
CDR3: CASSLRGTSGGINIQYF
D: TRBD2
V: TRBV7-2
J: TRBJ2-4
size: -

DNA: TGTGCCAGCAGTCCCCTGGGGGGGCTAGGGACCCAGTACTTC
CDR3: CASSPLGGLGTQYF
D: -
V: TRBV25-1
J: TRBJ2-5
size: -

DNA: TGCAGCGCCCCAACAGGGGCAGTGGGCTACACCTTC
CDR3: CSAPTGAVGYTF
D: TRBD1
V: TRBV29-1
J: TRBJ1-2
size: many

DNA: TGTGCCAGCAGCCGGGATCTCTTTTACGAGCAGTACTTC
CDR3: CASSRDLFYEQYF
D: -
V: TRBV12-3/TRBV12-4
J: TRBJ2-7
size: few

DNA: TGCGCCAGCAGCCTAACTTGGAAAACAGGAAACACCATATATTTT
CDR3: CASSLTWKTGNTIYF
D: -
V: TRBV4-3
J: TRBJ1-3
size: few

DNA: TGCGCCAGCAGCTTGGGGCCTAGCGGAGAACAAGAGACCCAGTACTTC
CDR3: CASSLGPSGEQETQYF
D: TRBD2
V: TRBV5-1
J: TRBJ2-5
size: few

DNA: TGTGCCACCAGCAGAGAGGAGCGGGGGGACTCGATCGAGCAGTTCTTC
CDR3: CATSREERGDSIEQFF
D: TRBD2
V: TRBV15
J: TRBJ2-1
size: -

DNA: TGTGCCAGCAGCGCAAGACGCACTTTGTTCACAGATACGCAGTATTTT
CDR3: CASSARRTLFTDTQYF
D: -
V: TRBV7-2
J: TRBJ2-3
size: -

DNA: TGTGCCAGCAGTTACAGGACAGGGGACTACAATGAGCAGTTCTTC
CDR3: CASSYRTGDYNEQFF
D: TRBD1
V: TRBV6-5
J: TRBJ2-1
size: -